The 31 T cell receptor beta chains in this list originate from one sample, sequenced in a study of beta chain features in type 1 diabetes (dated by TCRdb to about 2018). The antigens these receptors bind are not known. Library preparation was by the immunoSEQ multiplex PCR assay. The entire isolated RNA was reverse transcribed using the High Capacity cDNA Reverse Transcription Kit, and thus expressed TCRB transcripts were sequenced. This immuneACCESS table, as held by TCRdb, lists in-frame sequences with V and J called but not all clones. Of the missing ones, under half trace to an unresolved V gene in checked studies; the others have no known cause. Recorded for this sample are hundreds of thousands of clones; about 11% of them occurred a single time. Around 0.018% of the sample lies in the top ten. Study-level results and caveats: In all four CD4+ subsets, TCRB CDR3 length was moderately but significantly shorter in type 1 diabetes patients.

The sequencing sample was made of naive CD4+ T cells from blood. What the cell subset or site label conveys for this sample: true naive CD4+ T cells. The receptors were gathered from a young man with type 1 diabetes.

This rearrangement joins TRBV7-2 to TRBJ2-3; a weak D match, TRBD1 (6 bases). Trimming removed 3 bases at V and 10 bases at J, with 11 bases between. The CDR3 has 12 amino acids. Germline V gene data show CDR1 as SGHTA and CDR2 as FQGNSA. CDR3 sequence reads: CASSFGGGPQYF. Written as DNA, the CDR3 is TGTGCCAGCAGCTTTGGGGGCGGGCCGCAGTATTTT.

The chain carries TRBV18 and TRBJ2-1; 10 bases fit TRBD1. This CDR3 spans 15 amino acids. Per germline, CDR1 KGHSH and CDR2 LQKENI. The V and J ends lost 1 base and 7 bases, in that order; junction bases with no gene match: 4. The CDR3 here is CASSPLGQGKNEQFF. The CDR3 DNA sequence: TGTGCCAGCTCACCACTGGGACAGGGGAAAAATGAGCAGTTCTTC.

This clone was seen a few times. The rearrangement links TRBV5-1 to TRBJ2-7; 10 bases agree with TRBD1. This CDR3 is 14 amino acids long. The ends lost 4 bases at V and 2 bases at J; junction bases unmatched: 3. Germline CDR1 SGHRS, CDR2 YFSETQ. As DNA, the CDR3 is TGCGCCAGCAGCCATGGACAGGGGGCCTACGAGCAGTACTTC. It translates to CASSHGQGAYEQYF.

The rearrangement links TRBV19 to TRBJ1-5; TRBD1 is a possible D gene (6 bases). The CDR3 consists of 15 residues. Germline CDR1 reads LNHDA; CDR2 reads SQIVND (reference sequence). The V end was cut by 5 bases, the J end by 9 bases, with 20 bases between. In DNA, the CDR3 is TGTGCCAGTAGTCCCCTACGGGACACCCGGAGGCCCCAGCATTTT. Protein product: CASSPLRDTRRPQHF.

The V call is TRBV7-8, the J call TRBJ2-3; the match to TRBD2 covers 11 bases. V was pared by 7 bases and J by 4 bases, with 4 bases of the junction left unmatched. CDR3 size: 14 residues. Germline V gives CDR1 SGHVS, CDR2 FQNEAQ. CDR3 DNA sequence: TGTGCCAGCAAGGTAGCGGGGGGGCCAGATACGCAGTATTTT. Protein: CASKVAGGPDTQYF.

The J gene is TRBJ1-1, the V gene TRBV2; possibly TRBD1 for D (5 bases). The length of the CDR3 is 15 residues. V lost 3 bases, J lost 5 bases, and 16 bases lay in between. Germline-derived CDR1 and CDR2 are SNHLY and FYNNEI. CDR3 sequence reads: CASSDPGIERTEAFF. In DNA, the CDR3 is TGTGCCAGCAGTGATCCAGGGATCGAGCGAACTGAAGCTTTCTTT. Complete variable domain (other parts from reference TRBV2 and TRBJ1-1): EPEVTQTPSHQVTQMGQEVILRCVPISNHLYFYWYRQILGQKVEFLVSFYNNEISEKSEIFDDQFSVERPDGSNFTLKIRSTKLEDSAMYFCASSDPGIERTEAFFGQGTRLTVV.

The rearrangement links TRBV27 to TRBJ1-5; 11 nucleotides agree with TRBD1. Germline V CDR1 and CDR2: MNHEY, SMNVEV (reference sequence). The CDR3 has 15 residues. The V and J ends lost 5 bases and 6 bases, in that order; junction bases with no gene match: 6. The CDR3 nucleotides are TGTGCCAGCAGTGCTCCGGGACAGGGGGTTCAGCCCCAGCATTTT. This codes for CASSAPGQGVQPQHF.

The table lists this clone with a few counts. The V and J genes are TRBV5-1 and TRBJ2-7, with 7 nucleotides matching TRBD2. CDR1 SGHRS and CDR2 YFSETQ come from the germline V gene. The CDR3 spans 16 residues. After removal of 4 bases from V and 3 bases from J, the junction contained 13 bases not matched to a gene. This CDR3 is CASSSMTSRGGYEQYF. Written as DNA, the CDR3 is TGCGCCAGCAGCAGCATGACTAGCCGGGGCGGCTACGAGCAGTACTTC.

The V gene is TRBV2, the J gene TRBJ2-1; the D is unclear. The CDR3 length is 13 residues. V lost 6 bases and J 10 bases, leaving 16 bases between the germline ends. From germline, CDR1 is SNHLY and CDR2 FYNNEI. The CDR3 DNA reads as TGTGCCAGCAGCTCCATGGATCTCGGGGAGCAGTTCTTC. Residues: CASSSMDLGEQFF.

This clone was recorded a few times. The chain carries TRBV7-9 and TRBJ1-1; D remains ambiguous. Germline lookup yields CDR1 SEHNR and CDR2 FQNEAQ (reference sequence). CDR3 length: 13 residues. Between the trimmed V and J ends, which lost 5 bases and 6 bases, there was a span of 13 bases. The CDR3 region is CASSPSGGAEAFF. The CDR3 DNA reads TGTGCCAGCAGCCCCTCGGGTGGCGCTGAAGCTTTCTTT.

The DNA of the CDR3 is TGTGCCAGCAGCGTAGACAGGGTCAACTATGGCTACACCTTC. As protein: CASSVDRVNYGYTF. The rearrangement joins TRBV7-2 to TRBJ1-2, with 7 bases matching TRBD1. The CDR3 consists of 14 residues. V trimming: 5 bases; J trimming: 2 bases; junction bases outside the gene matches: 5. The germline V gene has CDR1 SGHTA and CDR2 FQGNSA.

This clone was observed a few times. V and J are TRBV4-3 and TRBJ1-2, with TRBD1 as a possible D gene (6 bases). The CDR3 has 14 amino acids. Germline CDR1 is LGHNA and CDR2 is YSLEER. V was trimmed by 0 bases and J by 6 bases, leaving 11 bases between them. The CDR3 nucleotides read TGCGCCAGCAGCCAAGACAGGGGAGTGGATGGCTACACCTTC. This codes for CASSQDRGVDGYTF.

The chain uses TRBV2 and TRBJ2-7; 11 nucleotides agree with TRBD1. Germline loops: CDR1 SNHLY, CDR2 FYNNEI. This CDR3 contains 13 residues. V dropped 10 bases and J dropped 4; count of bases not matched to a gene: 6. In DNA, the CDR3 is TGTGCCACCAATAGGGACAGGGGGTACGAGCAGTACTTC. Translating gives CATNRDRGYEQYF.

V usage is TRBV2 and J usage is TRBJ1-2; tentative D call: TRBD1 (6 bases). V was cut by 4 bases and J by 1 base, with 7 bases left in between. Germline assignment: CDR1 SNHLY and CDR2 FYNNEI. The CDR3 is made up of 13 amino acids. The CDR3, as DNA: TGTGCCAGCAGTGTGGACAGTAACTATGGCTACACCTTC. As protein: CASSVDSNYGYTF.

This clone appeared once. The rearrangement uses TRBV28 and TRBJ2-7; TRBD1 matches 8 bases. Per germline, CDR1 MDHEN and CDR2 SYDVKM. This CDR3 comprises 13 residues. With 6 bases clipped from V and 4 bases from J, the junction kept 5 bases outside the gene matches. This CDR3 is CASSPGQGYEQYF. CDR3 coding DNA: TGTGCCAGCAGCCCTGGACAGGGTTACGAGCAGTACTTC.

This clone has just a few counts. The CDR3 coding sequence is TGTGCCAGCAGCCAATTCCAGGCGACAGCACCCCGGCCCCAGCATTTT. This translates into CASSQFQATAPRPQHF. The rearrangement uses TRBV4-2 and TRBJ1-5; a weak D match, TRBD1 (5 bases). The V end was cut by 2 bases, the J end by 9 bases, with 20 bases between. The CDR3 totals 16 residues. Germline V gene lookup returns CDR1 LGHNA and CDR2 YNFKEQ.

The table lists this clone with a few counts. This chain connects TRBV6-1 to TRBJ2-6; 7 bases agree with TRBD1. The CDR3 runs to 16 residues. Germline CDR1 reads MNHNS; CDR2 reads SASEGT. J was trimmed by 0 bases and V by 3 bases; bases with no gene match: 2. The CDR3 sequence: CASSEDRPSGANVLTF. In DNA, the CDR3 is TGTGCCAGCAGTGAGGACAGGCCCTCTGGGGCCAACGTCCTGACTTTC.

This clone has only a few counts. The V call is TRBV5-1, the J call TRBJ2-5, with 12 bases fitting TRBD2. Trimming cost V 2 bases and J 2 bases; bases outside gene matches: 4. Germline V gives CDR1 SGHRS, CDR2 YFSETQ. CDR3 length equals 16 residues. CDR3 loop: CASSFGLAGKQETQYF. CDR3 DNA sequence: TGCGCCAGCAGCTTTGGACTAGCGGGGAAGCAAGAGACCCAGTACTTC.

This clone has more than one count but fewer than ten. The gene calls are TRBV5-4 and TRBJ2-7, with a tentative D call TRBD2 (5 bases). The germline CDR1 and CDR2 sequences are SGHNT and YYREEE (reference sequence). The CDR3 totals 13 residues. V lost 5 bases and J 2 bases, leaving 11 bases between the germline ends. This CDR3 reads CASSVGLTYEQYF. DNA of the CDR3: TGTGCCAGCAGTGTAGGACTTACCTACGAGCAGTACTTC.

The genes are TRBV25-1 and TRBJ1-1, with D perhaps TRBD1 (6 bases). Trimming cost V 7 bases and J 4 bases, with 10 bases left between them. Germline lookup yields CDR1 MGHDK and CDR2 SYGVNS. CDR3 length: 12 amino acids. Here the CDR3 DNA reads TGTGCCAGCAATCAGGGGTCCACTGAAGCTTTCTTT. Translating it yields CASNQGSTEAFF. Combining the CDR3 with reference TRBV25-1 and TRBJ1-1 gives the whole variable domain EADIYQTPRYLVIGTGKKITLECSQTMGHDKMYWYQQDPGMELHLIHYSYGVNSTEKGDLSSESTVSRIRTEHFPLTLESARPSHTSQYLCASNQGSTEAFFGQGTRLTVV.

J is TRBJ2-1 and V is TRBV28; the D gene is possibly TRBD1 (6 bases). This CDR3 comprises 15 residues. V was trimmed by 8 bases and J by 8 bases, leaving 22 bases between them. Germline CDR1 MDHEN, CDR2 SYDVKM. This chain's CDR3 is CASGGGFYLTHEQFF. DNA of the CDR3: TGTGCCAGCGGGGGCGGTTTTTATCTTACACATGAGCAGTTCTTC.

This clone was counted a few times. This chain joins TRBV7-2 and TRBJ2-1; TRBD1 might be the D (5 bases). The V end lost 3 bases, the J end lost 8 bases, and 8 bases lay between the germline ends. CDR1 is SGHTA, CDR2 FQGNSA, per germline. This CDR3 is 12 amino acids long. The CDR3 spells CASSLAGYEQFF. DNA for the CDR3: TGTGCCAGCAGCTTGGCAGGGTATGAGCAGTTCTTC.

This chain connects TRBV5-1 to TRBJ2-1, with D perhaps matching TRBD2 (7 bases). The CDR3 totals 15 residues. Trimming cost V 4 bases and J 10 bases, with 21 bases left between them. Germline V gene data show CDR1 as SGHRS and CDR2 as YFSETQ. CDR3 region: CASSPRGGKDHEQFF. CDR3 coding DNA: TGCGCCAGCAGCCCTAGGGGGGGAAAGGATCACGAGCAGTTCTTC.

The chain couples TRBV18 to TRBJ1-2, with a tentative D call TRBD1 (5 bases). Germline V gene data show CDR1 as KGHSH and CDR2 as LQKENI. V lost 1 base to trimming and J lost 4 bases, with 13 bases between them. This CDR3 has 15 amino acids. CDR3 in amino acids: CASSPQGSGPYGYTF. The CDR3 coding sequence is TGTGCCAGCTCACCACAGGGGTCCGGGCCCTATGGCTACACCTTC.

The CDR3 protein is CASSELGQGGNQPQHF. The DNA for the CDR3 is TGTGCCAGCAGTGAATTAGGCCAGGGGGGCAATCAGCCCCAGCATTTT. The rearrangement uses TRBV2 and TRBJ1-5; 7 positions agree with TRBD1. The CDR3 totals 16 residues. The trim removed 2 bases at V and 2 bases at J, leaving 6 bases unmatched. Germline V lookup: CDR1 SNHLY, CDR2 FYNNEI.

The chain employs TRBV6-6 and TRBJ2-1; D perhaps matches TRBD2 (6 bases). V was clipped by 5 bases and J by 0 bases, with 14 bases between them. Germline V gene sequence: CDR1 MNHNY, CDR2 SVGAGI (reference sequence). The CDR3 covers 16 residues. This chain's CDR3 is CASSPPGVGSYNEQFF. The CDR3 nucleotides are TGTGCCAGCAGTCCTCCGGGAGTTGGCTCCTACAATGAGCAGTTCTTC.

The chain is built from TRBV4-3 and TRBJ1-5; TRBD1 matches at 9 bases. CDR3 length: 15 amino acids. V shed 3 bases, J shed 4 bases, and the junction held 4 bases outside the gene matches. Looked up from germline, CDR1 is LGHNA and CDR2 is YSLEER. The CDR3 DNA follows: TGCGCCAGCAGCCAGGGACAGGGCCCTAATCAGCCCCAGCATTTT. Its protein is CASSQGQGPNQPQHF.

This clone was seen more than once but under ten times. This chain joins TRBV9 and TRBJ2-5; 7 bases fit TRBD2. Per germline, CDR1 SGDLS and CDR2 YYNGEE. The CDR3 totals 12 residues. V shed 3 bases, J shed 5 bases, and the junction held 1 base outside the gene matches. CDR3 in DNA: TGTGCCAGCAGCGAAGCGGGGGAGACCCAGTACTTC. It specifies CASSEAGETQYF.

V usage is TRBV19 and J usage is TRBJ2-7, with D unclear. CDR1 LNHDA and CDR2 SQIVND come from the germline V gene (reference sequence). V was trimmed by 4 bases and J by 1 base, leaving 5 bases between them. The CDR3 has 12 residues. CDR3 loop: CASSTASYEQYF. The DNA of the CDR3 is TGTGCCAGTAGTACAGCGTCCTACGAGCAGTACTTC.

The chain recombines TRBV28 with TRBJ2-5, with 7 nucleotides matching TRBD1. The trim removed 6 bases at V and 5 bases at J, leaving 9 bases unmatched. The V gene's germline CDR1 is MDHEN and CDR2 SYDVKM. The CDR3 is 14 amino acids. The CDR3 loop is CASSPPTGMETQYF. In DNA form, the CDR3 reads TGTGCCAGCAGCCCTCCGACAGGGATGGAGACCCAGTACTTC.

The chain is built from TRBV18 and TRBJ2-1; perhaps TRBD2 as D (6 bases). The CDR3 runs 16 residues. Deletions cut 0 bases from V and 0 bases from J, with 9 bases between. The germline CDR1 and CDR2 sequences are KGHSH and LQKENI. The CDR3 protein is CASSPPAGSSYNEQFF. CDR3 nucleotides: TGTGCCAGCTCACCACCGGCGGGGAGCTCCTACAATGAGCAGTTCTTC.